What follows are 9 T cell receptor beta chains derived from one specimen sequenced in a study of blood T cell repertoires in COVID-19. The assay was immunoSEQ multiplex PCR, and TCRdb's table has in-frame clones only and misses some. The table shows under 80,000 clones, with around 87% occurring only once. The sample taken for sequencing was peripheral blood. The source is a man between 70 and 80 years old with active COVID-19.

The chain combines TRBV9 with TRBJ2-7; 14 bases map to TRBD2. Germline CDR1 is SGDLS and CDR2 is YYNGEE. The length of the CDR3 is 17 residues. The V and J ends lost 0 bases and 7 bases, in that order; junction bases with no gene match: 9. CDR3: CASSVAGRTSGRWEQYF. CDR3 sequence (DNA): TGTGCCAGCAGCGTAGCCGGAAGGACTAGCGGGAGGTGGGAGCAGTACTTC.

This chain connects TRBV6-6 to TRBJ2-7, with TRBD1 as a possible D gene (6 bases). The CDR3 is 14 amino acids. From germline, CDR1 is MNHNY and CDR2 SVGAGI (reference sequence). Trimming removed 5 bases at V and 0 bases at J, with 11 bases between. In nucleotides, the CDR3 is TGTGCCAGCAGTGCAAGGACAGCCTCCTACGAGCAGTACTTC. Amino acids: CASSARTASYEQYF.

This clone was seen once. This rearrangement joins TRBV27 to TRBJ1-2; D remains unclear. The CDR3 totals 16 residues. The germline V gene encodes CDR1 MNHEY and CDR2 SMNVEV (reference sequence). The V end was cut by 1 base, the J end by 0 bases, with 12 bases between. This CDR3 reads CASSLFSGAANYGYTF. The CDR3, as DNA: TGTGCCAGCAGTTTATTCAGTGGAGCGGCTAACTATGGCTACACCTTC.

This chain uses TRBV4-3 with TRBJ2-7, with TRBD1 matching over 8 bases. The CDR3 extends over 14 amino acids. Germline CDR1 LGHNA, CDR2 YSLEER. The trim removed 1 base at V and 6 bases at J, leaving 5 bases unmatched. For the CDR3, the DNA is TGCGCCAGCAGCCAAGGGACAGGGCTACTCGAGCAGTACTTC. Translation: CASSQGTGLLEQYF.

CDR3 loop: CASSPPSRDEQFF. The CDR3 DNA sequence: TGTGCCAGCAGCCCCCCTAGCCGCGATGAGCAGTTCTTC. This chain uses TRBV7-2 with TRBJ2-1; D is perhaps TRBD2 (5 bases). Trimming shortened V by 5 bases and J by 8 bases, and 13 bases separated the two germline ends. CDR3 length: 13 residues. Looked up from germline, CDR1 is SGHTA and CDR2 is FQGNSA.

The genes are TRBV28 and TRBJ2-7; TRBD2 matches at 9 bases. This CDR3 region has 14 residues. The V and J ends lost 7 bases and 6 bases, in that order; junction bases with no gene match: 10. CDR1 MDHEN and CDR2 SYDVKM come from the germline V gene. The CDR3 is CASTLGLAPGEQYF. In DNA form, the CDR3 reads TGTGCCAGCACCCTAGGACTAGCGCCGGGCGAGCAGTACTTC.

This chain joins TRBV28 and TRBJ2-2, with 7 bases fitting TRBD1. Trimming took 10 bases from V and 3 from J; bases not matched to a gene: 8. Looked up from germline, CDR1 is MDHEN and CDR2 is SYDVKM. The CDR3 totals 14 residues. The CDR3 DNA reads as TGTGCCACCCAGACAGGGTTGGACACCGGGGAGCTGTTTTTT. This codes for CATQTGLDTGELFF.

V and J are TRBV12-3 or TRBV12-4 and TRBJ2-5, with unresolved D. Between the trimmed V and J ends, which lost 5 bases and 1 base, there was a span of 8 bases. The CDR3 length is 13 residues. The CDR3 sequence: CASSPLAQETQYF. CDR3 bases: TGTGCCAGCAGTCCTTTGGCCCAAGAGACCCAGTACTTC.

The CDR3 loop reads CASSYRGGTKGQPQHF. CDR3 DNA sequence: TGTGCCAGCAGTTATCGGGGGGGGACCAAAGGACAGCCCCAGCATTTT. V usage is TRBV6-2 or TRBV6-3 and J usage is TRBJ1-5, with D perhaps TRBD1 (5 bases). CDR1 and CDR2 from the germline V gene are MNHEY and SVGEGT. There are 16 residues in the CDR3. V lost 3 bases and J 7 bases, leaving 19 bases between the germline ends.